Detailed here is one T cell receptor beta chain. The sample is drawn from a study of blood T cell repertoires in COVID-19. The germline V gene has CDR1 MNHEY and CDR2 SMNVEV (reference sequence). CDR3 size: 16 residues. V was cut by 7 bases and J by 1 base, with 19 bases left in between. Original methodology: Reference gene primer amplification yielded estimated nucleated cell counts. Profiled with immunoSEQ multiplex PCR; TCRdb holds only in-frame clones, not every one. From that table come the V and J calls and clone size; the DNA was used to work out D and trimming. The data contain tens of thousands of clones, approximately 80% of them singletons. In Seattle, patients joined the study during active infection and were tracked longitudinally.

Sequencing was done on a sample of peripheral blood. The chain uses TRBV27 and TRBJ2-5, with D possibly TRBD2 on 5 matching bases. The receptor was isolated from an elderly man with COVID-19, enrolled during active disease. CDR3 residues: CASKPGYTAPQETQYF. The DNA for the CDR3 is TGTGCCAGCAAACCGGGGTACACAGCGCCCCAAGAGACCCAGTACTTC.